This T cell receptor beta chain was retrieved from a study of graft-versus-host responses after intestinal transplantation. Details on this clone: What it recognizes is unknown.

Germline V lookup: CDR1 MDHEN, CDR2 SYDVKM. The CDR3 is 12 amino acids. V gave up 7 bases and J gave up 7 bases; unmatched junction bases: 4. The assay was immunoSEQ multiplex PCR, and TCRdb's table has in-frame clones only and misses some. This repertoire shows 25,000 to 35,000 clones, roughly 80% found once; its top ten account for around a fifth. The chain combines TRBV28 with TRBJ1-1, with 9 bases that match TRBD1. The clonotype comes from a human donor who received an intestinal transplant. The material sequenced was unstimulated CD8+ T cells sorted from spleen or lymph node cells, taken before intestinal transplant. The CDR3 loop is CASIQGAVEAFF. The CDR3 bases are TGTGCCAGCATACAGGGGGCGGTTGAAGCTTTCTTT.